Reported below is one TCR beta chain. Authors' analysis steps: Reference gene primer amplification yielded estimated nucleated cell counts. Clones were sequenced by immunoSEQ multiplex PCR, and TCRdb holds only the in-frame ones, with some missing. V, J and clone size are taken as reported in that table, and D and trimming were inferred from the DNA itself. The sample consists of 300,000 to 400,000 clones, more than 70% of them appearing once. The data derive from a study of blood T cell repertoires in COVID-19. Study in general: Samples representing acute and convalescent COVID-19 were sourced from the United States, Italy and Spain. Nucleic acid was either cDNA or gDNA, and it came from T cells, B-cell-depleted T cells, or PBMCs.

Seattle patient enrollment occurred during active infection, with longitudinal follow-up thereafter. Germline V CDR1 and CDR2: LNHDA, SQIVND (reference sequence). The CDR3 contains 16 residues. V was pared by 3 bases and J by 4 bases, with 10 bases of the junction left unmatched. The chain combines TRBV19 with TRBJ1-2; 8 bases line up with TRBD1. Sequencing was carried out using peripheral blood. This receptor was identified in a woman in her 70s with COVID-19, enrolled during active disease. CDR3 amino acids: CASSMLGQAVLYGYTF. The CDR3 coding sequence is TGTGCCAGTAGTATGCTGGGACAGGCCGTTCTCTATGGCTACACCTTC.